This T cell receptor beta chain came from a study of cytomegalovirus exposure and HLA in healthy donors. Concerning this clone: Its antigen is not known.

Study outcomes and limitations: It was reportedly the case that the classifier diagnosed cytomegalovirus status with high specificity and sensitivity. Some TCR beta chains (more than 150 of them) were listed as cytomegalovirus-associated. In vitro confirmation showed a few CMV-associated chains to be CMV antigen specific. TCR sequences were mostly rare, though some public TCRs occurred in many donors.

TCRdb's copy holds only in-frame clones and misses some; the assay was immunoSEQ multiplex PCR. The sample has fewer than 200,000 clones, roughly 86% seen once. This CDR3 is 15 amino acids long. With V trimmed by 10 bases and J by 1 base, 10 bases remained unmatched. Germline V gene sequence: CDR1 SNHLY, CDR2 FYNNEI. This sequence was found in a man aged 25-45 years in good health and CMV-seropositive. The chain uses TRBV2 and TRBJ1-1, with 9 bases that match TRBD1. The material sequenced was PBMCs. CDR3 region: CAINPRDRANTEAFF. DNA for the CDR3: TGTGCCATAAATCCACGGGACAGGGCGAACACTGAAGCTTTCTTT. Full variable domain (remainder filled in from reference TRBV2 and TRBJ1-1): EPEVTQTPSHQVTQMGQEVILRCVPISNHLYFYWYRQILGQKVEFLVSFYNNEISEKSEIFDDQFSVERPDGSNFTLKIRSTKLEDSAMYFCAINPRDRANTEAFFGQGTRLTVV.